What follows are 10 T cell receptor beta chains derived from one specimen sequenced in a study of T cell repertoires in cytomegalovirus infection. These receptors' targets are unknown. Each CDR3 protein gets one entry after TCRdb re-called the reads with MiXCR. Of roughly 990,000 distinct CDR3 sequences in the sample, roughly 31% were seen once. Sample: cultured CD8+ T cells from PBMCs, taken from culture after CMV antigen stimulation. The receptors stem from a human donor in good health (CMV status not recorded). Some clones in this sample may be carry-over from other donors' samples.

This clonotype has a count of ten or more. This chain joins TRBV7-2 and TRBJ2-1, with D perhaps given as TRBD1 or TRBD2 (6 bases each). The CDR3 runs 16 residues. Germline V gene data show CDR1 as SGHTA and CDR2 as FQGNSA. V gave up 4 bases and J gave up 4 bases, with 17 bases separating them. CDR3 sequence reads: CASSSSHGGPYNEQFF. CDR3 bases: TGTGCCAGCAGCTCATCGCATGGGGGGCCGTACAATGAGCAGTTCTTC.

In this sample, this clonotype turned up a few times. In nucleotides, the CDR3 is TGTGCCAGTAGTACCCCACAGGGAGGGGACACCTTC. The encoded protein is CASSTPQGGDTF. J is TRBJ1-2 and V is TRBV19; D is perhaps TRBD1 (6 bases). In germline, CDR1 is LNHDA, CDR2 SQIVND (reference sequence). Trimming left V 4 bases short and J 12 bases short, with 15 bases between. This CDR3 has 12 amino acids.

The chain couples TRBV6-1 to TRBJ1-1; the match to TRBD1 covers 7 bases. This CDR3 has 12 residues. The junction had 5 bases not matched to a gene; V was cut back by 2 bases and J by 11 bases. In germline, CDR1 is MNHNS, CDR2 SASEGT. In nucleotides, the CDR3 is TGTGCCAGCAGTGAACCCGACAGGGAGGCTTTCTTT. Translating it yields CASSEPDREAFF.

The CDR3 DNA follows: TGTGCCAGCAGTTCTCTATACATACCCACCGGGGAGCTGTTTTTT. This sequence encodes CASSSLYIPTGELFF. The J gene is TRBJ2-2, the V gene TRBV6-2 or TRBV6-3; D is ambiguous. The germline V and J ends were trimmed by 4 bases and 4 bases, with 13 bases remaining between them. CDR3 length: 15 amino acids. Germline V gene lookup returns CDR1 MNHEY and CDR2 SVGEGT.

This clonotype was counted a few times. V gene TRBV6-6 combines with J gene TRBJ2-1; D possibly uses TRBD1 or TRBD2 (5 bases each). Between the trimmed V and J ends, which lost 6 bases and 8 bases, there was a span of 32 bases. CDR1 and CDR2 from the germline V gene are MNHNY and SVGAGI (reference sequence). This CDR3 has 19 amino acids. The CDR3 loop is CASSPRPGPEGHTVDEQFF. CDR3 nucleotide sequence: TGTGCCAGCAGCCCTAGACCGGGGCCCGAGGGGCATACAGTCGATGAGCAGTTCTTC.

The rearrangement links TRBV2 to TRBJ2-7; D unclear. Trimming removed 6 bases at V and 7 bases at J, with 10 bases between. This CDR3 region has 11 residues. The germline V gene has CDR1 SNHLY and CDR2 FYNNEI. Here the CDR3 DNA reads TGTGCCAGCAGGGATAGACCGGAGCAGTACGTC. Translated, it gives CASRDRPEQYV.

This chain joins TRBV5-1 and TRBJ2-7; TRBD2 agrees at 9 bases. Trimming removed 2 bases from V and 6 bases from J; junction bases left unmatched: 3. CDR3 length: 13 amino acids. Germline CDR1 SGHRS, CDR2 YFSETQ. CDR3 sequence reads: CASSFAGGLEQYF. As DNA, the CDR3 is TGCGCCAGCAGCTTTGCGGGGGGGCTCGAGCAGTACTTC. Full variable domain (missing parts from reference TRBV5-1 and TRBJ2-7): KAGVTQTPRYLIKTRGQQVTLSCSPISGHRSVSWYQQTPGQGLQFLFEYFSETQRNKGNFPGRFSGRQFSNSRSEMNVSTLELGDSALYLCASSFAGGLEQYFGPGTRLTVT.

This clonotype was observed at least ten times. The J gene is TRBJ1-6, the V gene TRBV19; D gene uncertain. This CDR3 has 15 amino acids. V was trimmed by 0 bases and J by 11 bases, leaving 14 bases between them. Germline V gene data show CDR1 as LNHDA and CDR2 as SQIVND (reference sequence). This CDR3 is CASSIDGGTGAPLHF. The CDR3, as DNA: TGTGCCAGTAGTATAGATGGCGGTACCGGTGCACCCCTCCACTTT. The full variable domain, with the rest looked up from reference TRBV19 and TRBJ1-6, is DGGITQSPKYLFRKEGQNVTLSCEQNLNHDAMYWYRQDPGQGLRLIYYSQIVNDFQKGDIAEGYSVSREKKESFPLTVTSAQKNPTAFYLCASSIDGGTGAPLHFGNGTRLTVT.

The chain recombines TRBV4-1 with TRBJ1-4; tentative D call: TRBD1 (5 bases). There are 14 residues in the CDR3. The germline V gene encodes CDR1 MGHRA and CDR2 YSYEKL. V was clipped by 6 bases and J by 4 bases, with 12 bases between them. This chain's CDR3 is CASRTDSSNEKLFF. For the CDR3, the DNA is TGCGCCAGCAGGACCGACAGCAGTAATGAAAAACTGTTTTTT.

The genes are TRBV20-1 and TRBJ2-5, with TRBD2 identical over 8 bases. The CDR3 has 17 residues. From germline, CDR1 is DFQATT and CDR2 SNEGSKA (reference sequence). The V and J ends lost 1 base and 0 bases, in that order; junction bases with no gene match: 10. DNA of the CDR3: TGCAGTGCTAGAGGCAGTAGTAGCGGGGAACACCAAGAGACCCAGTACTTC. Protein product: CSARGSSSGEHQETQYF.